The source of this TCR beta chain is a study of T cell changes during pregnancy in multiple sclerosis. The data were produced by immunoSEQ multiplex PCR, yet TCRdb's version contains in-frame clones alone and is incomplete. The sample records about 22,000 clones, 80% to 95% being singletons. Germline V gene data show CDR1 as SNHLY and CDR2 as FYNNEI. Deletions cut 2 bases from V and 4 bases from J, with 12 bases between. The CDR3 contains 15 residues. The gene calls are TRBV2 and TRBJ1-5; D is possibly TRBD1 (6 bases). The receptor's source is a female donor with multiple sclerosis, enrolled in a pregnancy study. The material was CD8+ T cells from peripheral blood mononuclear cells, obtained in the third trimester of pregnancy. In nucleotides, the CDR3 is TGTGCCAGCAGTGAACACTGGGGGCCGAATCAGCCCCAGCATTTT. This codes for CASSEHWGPNQPQHF.